A single sample gave rise to the 18 T cell receptor beta chains below, sequenced in a study of CD8 T cells in ankylosing spondylitis. A single record per CDR3 protein comes from TCRdb applying MiXCR to the 5' RACE reads. The sample includes 220,000 or so distinct CDR3 sequences, about 18% of them seen just once. Study-wide results and limits: There was a TCR beta motif, made of several highly homologous variants, that appeared characteristic of ankylosing spondylitis blood.

Their antigens remain unidentified. Sequenced material: blood, either unsorted or a sorted T cell fraction (not recorded which). The receptor set was obtained from a male donor with ankylosing spondylitis.

This chain uses TRBV27 with TRBJ2-7, with a weak D call TRBD2 (5 bases). Trimming pared 3 bases from V and 2 bases from J, leaving 11 bases between. Germline V gives CDR1 MNHEY, CDR2 SMNVEV (reference sequence). The CDR3 consists of 14 residues. The CDR3 nucleotides read TGTGCCAGCAGTTTTCGGGGATCGGCCTACGAGCAGTACTTC. Protein product: CASSFRGSAYEQYF.

The chain is built from TRBV4-2 and TRBJ2-7, with 8 bases identical to TRBD2. Looked up from germline, CDR1 is LGHNA and CDR2 is YNFKEQ. J lost 0 bases, V lost 4 bases, and 2 bases had no gene match. This CDR3 contains 14 residues. The CDR3 DNA reads as TGTGCCAGCAGCCCAGCGGGAGTCTCCTACGAGCAGTACTTC. Translating it yields CASSPAGVSYEQYF.

The table lists this clonotype with a few counts. The J gene is TRBJ1-1, the V gene TRBV7-9; TRBD1 is a possible D gene (5 bases). Trimming took off 6 bases at V and 1 base at J, with 12 bases between the two ends. CDR3 size: 14 residues. In germline, CDR1 is SEHNR, CDR2 FQNEAQ (reference sequence). DNA for the CDR3: TGTGCCAGCAGAGGGACCTGGGAGAACACTGAAGCTTTCTTT. Residues: CASRGTWENTEAFF. Based on the CDR3 plus reference TRBV7-9 and TRBJ1-1, the full variable domain is DTGVSQNPRHKITKRGQNVTFRCDPISEHNRLYWYRQTLGQGPEFLTYFQNEAQLEKSRLLSDRFSAERPKGSFSTLEIQRTEQGDSAMYLCASRGTWENTEAFFGQGTRLTVV.

The V call is TRBV6-1, the J call TRBJ2-2; either TRBD1 or TRBD2 may supply D (5 bases each). CDR3 size: 15 residues. The V end was cut by 5 bases, the J end by 3 bases, with 13 bases between. Per the germline V gene, CDR1 is MNHNS and CDR2 is SASEGT. The CDR3, as DNA: TGTGCCAGCAGTCGGGGCACCCCATACACCGGGGAGCTGTTTTTT. It is translated as CASSRGTPYTGELFF.

V usage is TRBV20-1 and J usage is TRBJ2-7; D unclear. Germline V gene data show CDR1 as DFQATT and CDR2 as SNEGSKA (reference sequence). The CDR3 covers 13 residues. V lost 3 bases and J 2 bases, leaving 11 bases between the germline ends. This chain's CDR3 is CSARKQDTYEQYF. The CDR3 coding sequence is TGCAGTGCTAGGAAGCAGGATACCTACGAGCAGTACTTC.

This clonotype appeared a few times. The chain couples TRBV11-2 to TRBJ1-2; tentatively, D is TRBD1 (6 bases). CDR3 length: 15 amino acids. Germline V gives CDR1 SGHAT, CDR2 FQNNGV. V was clipped by 4 bases and J by 3 bases, with 15 bases between them. Written as DNA, the CDR3 is TGTGCCAGCAGCTCGGGACAAGATGGGGACTATGGCTACACCTTC. Translating gives CASSSGQDGDYGYTF.

V and J are TRBV18 and TRBJ2-1, with TRBD2 matching over 12 bases. Germline CDR1 reads KGHSH; CDR2 reads LQKENI. CDR3 size: 16 residues. V gave up 0 bases and J gave up 7 bases; unmatched junction bases: 4. The CDR3 DNA reads as TGTGCCAGCTCACCACCCACTAGCGGGGGGCTAAATGAGCAGTTCTTC. Encoded protein: CASSPPTSGGLNEQFF. The variable domain in full, with the rest retrieved from reference TRBV18 and TRBJ2-1, is NAGVMQNPRHLVRRRGQEARLRCSPMKGHSHVYWYRQLPEEGLKFMVYLQKENIIDESGMPKERFSAEFPKEGPSILRIQQVVRGDSAAYFCASSPPTSGGLNEQFFGPGTRLTVL.

The rearrangement links TRBV28 to TRBJ2-1, with D possibly being TRBD1 (5 bases). CDR3 length: 13 residues. The V gene lost 6 bases and the J gene lost 3 bases, with 9 bases spanning the gap. CDR1 and CDR2 (germline): MDHEN, SYDVKM. CDR3 sequence (DNA): TGTGCCAGCAGGCCACAGGACTACAATGAGCAGTTCTTC. The encoded protein is CASRPQDYNEQFF.

The sample holds many counts of this clonotype. The V call is TRBV2, the J call TRBJ2-1, with 15 positions matching TRBD2. The germline V gene encodes CDR1 SNHLY and CDR2 FYNNEI. J gave up 4 bases and V 7 bases, and 8 bases lay outside the gene matches. This CDR3 region has 17 residues. DNA for the CDR3: TGTGCCAGCACCCCAGGACTAGCGGGGGGGAAGTACAATGAGCAGTTCTTC. Residues: CASTPGLAGGKYNEQFF.

V and J are TRBV29-1 and TRBJ2-1; no firm D call. This CDR3 has 11 residues. Germline V gene lookup returns CDR1 SQVTM and CDR2 ANQGSEA. The V end was cut by 2 bases, the J end by 6 bases, with 5 bases between. In DNA form, the CDR3 reads TGCAGCGTTGAATGGACCAATGAGCAGTTCTTC. This codes for CSVEWTNEQFF.

The gene calls are TRBV15 and TRBJ1-4; TRBD1 agrees at 9 bases. With 5 bases clipped from V and 5 bases from J, the junction kept 6 bases outside the gene matches. The CDR3 is 15 residues long. Germline assignment: CDR1 LNHNV and CDR2 YYDKDF (reference sequence). CDR3 amino acids: CATSPGTGTNEKLFF. In DNA, the CDR3 is TGTGCCACCAGCCCCGGGACAGGGACGAATGAAAAACTGTTTTTT.

This chain uses TRBV7-8 with TRBJ2-5, with 8 bases matching TRBD2. In germline, CDR1 is SGHVS, CDR2 FQNEAQ. The CDR3 length is 14 residues. The V gene end was trimmed by 7 bases and the J gene end by 5 bases; junction bases not matched to a gene: 9. CDR3 in DNA: TGTGCCAGCACTTCCGGGACTAGGGGGGAGACCCAGTACTTC. Amino acids: CASTSGTRGETQYF.

This clonotype showed up just a few times. The V and J genes are TRBV20-1 and TRBJ2-2; no clear D gene. The germline V gene has CDR1 DFQATT and CDR2 SNEGSKA (reference sequence). This CDR3 has 15 residues. V was clipped by 0 bases and J by 2 bases, with 10 bases between them. The CDR3 DNA reads TGCAGTGCTAGAGATGAAAGATTAAACACCGGGGAGCTGTTTTTT. Encoded protein: CSARDERLNTGELFF.

This clonotype was picked up many times. The CDR3 sequence: CAISEGGVAGVTNNEQFF. For the CDR3, the DNA is TGTGCCATCAGTGAGGGCGGGGTGGCGGGAGTAACCAACAATGAGCAGTTCTTC. The gene calls are TRBV10-3 and TRBJ2-1; 7 nucleotides agree with TRBD2. Trimming removed 2 bases from V and 5 bases from J; junction bases left unmatched: 15. CDR1 and CDR2 (germline): ENHRY, SYGVKD. The CDR3 sequence is 18 residues long.

This clonotype came up a few times. This chain's CDR3 is CATSLGPYEQYF. In DNA, the CDR3 is TGTGCCACCAGCCTCGGACCTTACGAGCAGTACTTC. V is TRBV15 and J is TRBJ2-7; the D is unclear. CDR1 is LNHNV and CDR2 is YYDKDF in the germline V gene (reference sequence). V lost 5 bases and J lost 4, with 9 bases in between. The length of the CDR3 is 12 residues.

This clonotype showed up many times. The chain employs TRBV12-3 or TRBV12-4 and TRBJ2-7; 8 bases are a match to TRBD2. The CDR3 runs to 13 residues. Losses at the gene ends were 8 bases for V and 1 base for J; bases not matched to a gene: 4. CDR3 DNA: TGTGCCAGCTGCGGGGGGCCTTCCTACGAGCAGTACTTC. Protein sequence: CASCGGPSYEQYF.

The V gene is TRBV29-1, the J gene TRBJ1-3; D is uncertain. CDR3 size: 15 residues. V was pared by 1 base and J by 0 bases, with 10 bases between. The germline V gene encodes CDR1 SQVTM and CDR2 ANQGSEA. CDR3 residues: CSVEGTVDSGNTIYF. CDR3 bases: TGCAGCGTTGAAGGGACCGTAGACTCTGGAAACACCATATATTTT.

This clonotype showed up just once. The chain joins TRBV27 to TRBJ2-3; 7 bases agree with TRBD1. Looked up from germline, CDR1 is MNHEY and CDR2 is SMNVEV (reference sequence). This CDR3 spans 15 amino acids. With V trimmed by 6 bases and J by 5 bases, 11 bases remained unmatched. CDR3 region: CASSGLEGAGDTQYF. CDR3 in DNA: TGTGCCAGCAGCGGGCTCGAGGGGGCAGGAGATACGCAGTATTTT.